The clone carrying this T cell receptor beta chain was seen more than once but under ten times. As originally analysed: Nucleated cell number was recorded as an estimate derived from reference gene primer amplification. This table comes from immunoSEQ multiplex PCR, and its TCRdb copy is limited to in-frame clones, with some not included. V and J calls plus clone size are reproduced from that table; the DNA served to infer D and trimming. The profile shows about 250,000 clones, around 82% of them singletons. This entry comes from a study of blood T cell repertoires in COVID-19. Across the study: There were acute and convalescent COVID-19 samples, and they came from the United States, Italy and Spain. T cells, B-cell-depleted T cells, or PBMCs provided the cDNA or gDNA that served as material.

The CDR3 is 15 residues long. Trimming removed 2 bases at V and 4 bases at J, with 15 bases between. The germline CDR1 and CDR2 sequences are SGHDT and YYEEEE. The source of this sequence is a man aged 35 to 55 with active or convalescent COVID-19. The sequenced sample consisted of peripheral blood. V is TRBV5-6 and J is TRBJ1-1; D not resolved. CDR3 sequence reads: CASSFGEGITTEAFF. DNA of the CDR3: TGTGCCAGCAGCTTCGGTGAGGGTATAACCACTGAAGCTTTCTTT.